These 26 T cell receptor beta chains share one sample of origin, sequenced in a study of regulatory T cells in long-lasting Graves disease. Described time point: newly diagnosed GD, antithyroid drugs for less than 3 months. The TCR library was made from RNA extracted from PBMCs. HTBI primers from iRepertoire and Arm-PCR of CDR3 regions yielded the TCR beta libraries. TCRdb fed the multiplex PCR reads into MiXCR, producing one record per CDR3 protein. In the table there are under 250,000 distinct CDR3 sequences, 20% of which are singletons. The specimen was peripheral blood mononuclear cells (PBMCs), collected at new diagnosis, from a patient treated with antithyroid drugs. The receptors were gathered from a female donor with Graves disease.

This clonotype was seen more than once but under ten times. The rearrangement links TRBV4-2 to TRBJ2-7; possible D gene TRBD1, 6 bases. Germline lookup yields CDR1 LGHNA and CDR2 YNFKEQ. The ends were cut back, 4 bases at V and 0 bases at J, with 13 bases in the middle. This CDR3 is 15 amino acids long. Here the CDR3 reads CASSLRQDSSYEQYF. CDR3 in DNA: TGTGCCAGCAGCCTTCGACAGGACAGCTCCTACGAGCAGTACTTC.

At least ten counts were recorded for this clonotype. The V gene is TRBV20-1, the J gene TRBJ2-7; D is ambiguous. V was clipped by 0 bases and J by 0 bases, with 12 bases between them. This CDR3 comprises 15 residues. CDR1 and CDR2 from the germline V gene are DFQATT and SNEGSKA (reference sequence). This chain's CDR3 is CSARDLGRSSYEQYF. The CDR3 region has the DNA TGCAGTGCTAGAGATCTTGGCAGAAGCTCCTACGAGCAGTACTTC.

Regarding this clonotype: This sequence may be a read error, since a much larger clone differs from it by one base. V usage is TRBV12-3 or TRBV12-4 and J usage is TRBJ2-3; the D gene is possibly TRBD1 (5 bases). The V end lost 6 bases, the J end lost 2 bases, and 21 bases lay between the germline ends. This CDR3 spans 17 amino acids. The CDR3 protein is CASSLGPTGGYTDTQYF. CDR3 bases: TGTGCCAGCAGCTTGGGGCCGACTGGCGGATACACAGATACGCAGTATTTT.

This clonotype was seen at least ten times. The chain is built from TRBV20-1 and TRBJ1-1; D is perhaps TRBD1 (6 bases). Germline CDR1 is DFQATT and CDR2 is SNEGSKA (reference sequence). Trimming removed 0 bases from V and 3 bases from J, with 8 bases in between. This CDR3 is built from 13 residues. CDR3: CSARDTGYTEAFF. CDR3 coding DNA: TGCAGTGCTAGAGATACAGGGTACACTGAAGCTTTCTTT.

There are many counts of this clonotype. This chain links TRBV6-2 or TRBV6-3 with TRBJ2-1, with a weak D call TRBD1 (6 bases). This CDR3 comprises 13 residues. Germline CDR1 MNHEY, CDR2 SVGEGT. V shed 6 bases and J shed 15 bases, with 21 bases lying between them. The CDR3 DNA reads as TGTGCCAGCAGCGCCCAAACCAGGGGTCTTCTGTTCTTC. Its translation is CASSAQTRGLLFF.

This clonotype has at least ten counts. The V gene is TRBV20-1, the J gene TRBJ2-2; 12 bases align to TRBD2. Germline loops: CDR1 DFQATT, CDR2 SNEGSKA (reference sequence). CDR3 size: 16 residues. Trimming at V came to 0 bases and at J to 7 bases, leaving 6 bases not matched to a gene. In nucleotides, the CDR3 is TGCAGTGCTAGAGAACGGACTAGCGGGACCAACGGGGAGCTGTTTTTT. Translation: CSARERTSGTNGELFF.

This clonotype was observed at least ten times. The rearrangement uses TRBV7-8 and TRBJ2-1; possible D gene TRBD2, 5 bases. V lost 8 bases and J 4 bases, leaving 18 bases between the germline ends. The CDR3 is 15 residues long. Germline CDR1 SGHVS, CDR2 FQNEAQ. CDR3 region: CASVSGRGHYNEQFF. CDR3 nucleotides: TGTGCCAGCGTCTCGGGCAGAGGGCATTACAATGAGCAGTTCTTC.

This clonotype was detected ten times or more. The CDR3 protein is CSVESGGTDTQYF. CDR3 sequence (DNA): TGCAGCGTTGAGTCAGGGGGCACAGATACGCAGTATTTT. The chain is built from TRBV29-1 and TRBJ2-3; the D gene is possibly TRBD1 (6 bases). The V end lost 3 bases, the J end lost 1 base, and 8 bases lay between the germline ends. This CDR3 region has 13 residues. Germline V gene sequence: CDR1 SQVTM, CDR2 ANQGSEA.

This clonotype was detected many times. This chain connects TRBV28 to TRBJ2-2, with D possibly matching TRBD1 (6 bases). Germline CDR1 and CDR2: MDHEN and SYDVKM. The CDR3 consists of 15 residues. Trimming removed 7 bases at V and 6 bases at J, with 18 bases between. The CDR3, as DNA: TGTGCCAGCAATCCGGGACAACAAAGCCCCGGGGAGCTGTTTTTT. This gives the protein CASNPGQQSPGELFF.

This rearrangement joins TRBV4-1 to TRBJ1-2, with D perhaps matching TRBD1 (6 bases). From germline, CDR1 is MGHRA and CDR2 YSYEKL. This CDR3 spans 18 amino acids. V was pared by 4 bases and J by 6 bases, with 27 bases between. In DNA form, the CDR3 reads TGCGCCAGCAGCCCAGAGCCGACAACAACAGGGATTGACCATGGCTACACCTTC. Protein sequence: CASSPEPTTTGIDHGYTF.

This clonotype has a count of ten or more. This rearrangement joins TRBV7-2 to TRBJ2-5; D not certain. The V gene lost 8 bases and the J gene lost 3 bases, with 13 bases spanning the gap. This CDR3 has 13 amino acids. Germline CDR1 SGHTA, CDR2 FQGNSA. The CDR3 DNA sequence: TGTGCCAGCGTTGGGCCAGTCAAAGAGACCCAGTACTTC. As protein: CASVGPVKETQYF. The full variable domain, completed using reference TRBV7-2 and TRBJ2-5, is GAGVSQSPSNKVTEKGKDVELRCDPISGHTALYWYRQSLGQGLEFLIYFQGNSAPDKSGLPSDRFSAERTGGSVSTLTIQRTQQEDSAVYLCASVGPVKETQYFGPGTRLLVL.

There are many counts of this clonotype. The chain uses TRBV6-2 or TRBV6-3 and TRBJ1-1; D possibly corresponds to TRBD1 (5 bases). Trimming pared 0 bases from V and 0 bases from J, leaving 14 bases between. The CDR3 loop spans 17 amino acids. The germline gives CDR1 MNHEY, CDR2 SVGEGT. The CDR3 reads CASSYSGGVSLNTEAFF. CDR3 in DNA: TGTGCCAGCAGTTACTCGGGGGGGGTGTCGCTGAACACTGAAGCTTTCTTT.

The sample holds many counts of this clonotype. The chain employs TRBV4-1 and TRBJ1-2; D unclear. V was pared by 0 bases and J by 4 bases, with 9 bases between. The CDR3 loop spans 14 amino acids. Germline V gene data show CDR1 as MGHRA and CDR2 as YSYEKL. The CDR3 region is CASSQERPIYGYTF. The DNA of the CDR3 is TGCGCCAGCAGCCAAGAACGCCCCATCTATGGCTACACCTTC.

In its sample, this clonotype was seen many times. The J gene is TRBJ2-2, the V gene TRBV6-2 or TRBV6-3; D remains unclear. Trimming cost V 0 bases and J 3 bases, with 11 bases left between them. The CDR3 covers 16 residues. Germline CDR1 and CDR2: MNHEY and SVGEGT. The CDR3 DNA sequence: TGTGCCAGCAGTTACTCTGGGTTGGATCACACCGGGGAGCTGTTTTTT. Protein product: CASSYSGLDHTGELFF.

The chain uses TRBV30 and TRBJ2-1; possible D gene TRBD1, 8 bases. The CDR3 sequence is 15 residues long. Germline-derived CDR1 and CDR2 are GTSNPN and SVGIG (reference sequence). Trimming shortened V by 3 bases and J by 2 bases, and 14 bases separated the two germline ends. The CDR3 DNA follows: TGTGCCTGGAGCCGACAGGGGACTACCTACAATGAGCAGTTCTTC. This gives the protein CAWSRQGTTYNEQFF.

This clonotype was recorded many times. The rearrangement uses TRBV30 and TRBJ2-3; 11 bases are a match to TRBD2. The CDR3 sequence is 14 residues long. V lost 0 bases to trimming and J lost 5 bases; unmatched junction nucleotides: 1. Germline V gene sequence: CDR1 GTSNPN, CDR2 SVGIG (reference sequence). The CDR3 DNA reads as TGTGCCTGGAGTGTAGGACTAGCGGGAGATACGCAGTATTTT. As protein: CAWSVGLAGDTQYF.

V and J are TRBV6-1 and TRBJ2-7; 7 positions match TRBD1. The germline V gene encodes CDR1 MNHNS and CDR2 SASEGT. V dropped 7 bases and J dropped 5; count of bases not matched to a gene: 5. The CDR3 sequence is 12 residues long. CDR3 in DNA: TGTGCCAGCAACCGACAGGGCGACGAGCAGTACTTC. It translates to CASNRQGDEQYF.

This clonotype was counted only a few times. The CDR3 DNA sequence: TGTGCCAGTAGTACCCTAGCGGGAGGCACAGATACGCAGTATTTT. Protein product: CASSTLAGGTDTQYF. The chain joins TRBV28 to TRBJ2-3; 10 nucleotides align to TRBD2. J was trimmed by 1 base and V by 9 bases; bases with no gene match: 7. CDR3 size: 15 residues. Per germline, CDR1 MDHEN and CDR2 SYDVKM. Looking up the rest from reference TRBV28 and TRBJ2-3 gives the full variable domain: DVKVTQSSRYLVKRTGEKVFLECVQDMDHENMFWYRQDPGLGLRLIYFSYDVKMKEKGDIPEGYSVSREKKERFSLILESASTNQTSMYLCASSTLAGGTDTQYFGPGTRLTVL.

This chain connects TRBV20-1 to TRBJ2-3; D is unclear. The germline V gene encodes CDR1 DFQATT and CDR2 SNEGSKA (reference sequence). The CDR3 is 16 amino acids. Trimming removed 5 bases at V and 5 bases at J, with 23 bases between. CDR3 loop: CSAESLRAREVDTQYF. CDR3 DNA sequence: TGCAGTGCTGAATCCCTCCGGGCCAGAGAGGTAGATACGCAGTATTTT.

Regarding this clonotype: A far larger clone lies a single base away; this is likely a read error. The chain couples TRBV29-1 to TRBJ2-7; no reliable D call. CDR1 is SQVTM and CDR2 is ANQGSEA in the germline V gene. The CDR3 is 15 amino acids. Trimming removed 7 bases at V and 7 bases at J, with 26 bases between. In nucleotides, the CDR3 is TGCAGCGCTCAATCTCGGGCCCCCCGAGTAGATGAGCAGTACTTC. It specifies CSAQSRAPRVDEQYF.

This clonotype appeared many times. The chain employs TRBV2 and TRBJ2-1; D not resolved. The V end lost 8 bases, the J end lost 11 bases, and 19 bases lay between the germline ends. The germline gives CDR1 SNHLY, CDR2 FYNNEI. This CDR3 is built from 13 residues. The CDR3 region has the DNA TGTGCCAGCTTCACTCTGGTTACAATGAAGCAGTTCTTC. This encodes CASFTLVTMKQFF.

A remark on this clonotype: This may stem from a read error, because a much larger clone lies one nucleotide away. CDR3 in amino acids: CASSYSRGSTEAFF. CDR3 bases: TGTGCCAGCAGTTACTCACGGGGGAGCACTGAAGCTTTCTTT. The rearrangement uses TRBV6-9 and TRBJ1-1; possible D gene TRBD1, 5 bases. Germline V CDR1 and CDR2: MNHGY, SVAAGI. Trimming stripped 3 bases from V and 4 bases from J, with 12 bases between. This CDR3 has 14 residues.

This clonotype was found many times. The CDR3 DNA follows: TGTGCCAGCAGTTACTCGACAGGGGTGGAGACCCAGTACTTC. It yields the protein CASSYSTGVETQYF. The chain is built from TRBV6-2 or TRBV6-3 and TRBJ2-5; 8 bases line up with TRBD1. The CDR3 covers 14 residues. Germline CDR1 MNHEY, CDR2 SVGEGT. Trimming cost V 0 bases and J 5 bases; bases outside gene matches: 2.

This clonotype showed up many times. This chain links TRBV20-1 with TRBJ2-7, with D perhaps matching TRBD1 (5 bases). This CDR3 is built from 13 residues. With 5 bases removed from V and 5 bases from J, the gap between germline ends came to 16 bases. The germline CDR1 and CDR2 sequences are DFQATT and SNEGSKA (reference sequence). CDR3 in amino acids: CSACPTDRHEQYF. CDR3 nucleotide sequence: TGCAGTGCTTGTCCGACAGATCGGCACGAGCAGTACTTC.

This clonotype was seen just once. V usage is TRBV7-8 and J usage is TRBJ2-7; D possibly uses TRBD1 or TRBD2 (5 bases each). Trimming cost V 1 base and J 2 bases, with 24 bases left between them. Germline V CDR1 and CDR2: SGHVS, FQNEAQ. The CDR3 is 19 amino acids. Here the CDR3 DNA reads TGTGCCAGCAGCTTAGGGCATGTGGACTGGGAAGGGGCAACCTACGAGCAGTACTTC. It translates to CASSLGHVDWEGATYEQYF. The full variable domain, rest sourced from reference TRBV7-8 and TRBJ2-7, is GAGVSQSPRYKVAKRGQDVALRCDPISGHVSLFWYQQALGQGPEFLTYFQNEAQLDKSGLPSDRFFAERPEGSVSTLKIQRTQQEDSAVYLCASSLGHVDWEGATYEQYFGPGTRLTVT.

This clonotype was detected many times. The chain is built from TRBV6-9 and TRBJ2-7; TRBD2 matches 8 bases. J gave up 4 bases and V 3 bases, and 8 bases lay outside the gene matches. This CDR3 has 15 amino acids. Germline V gives CDR1 MNHGY, CDR2 SVAAGI. The CDR3 DNA reads TGTGCCAGCAGTTACCTGGCCGGGAGGGGTTACGAGCAGTACTTC. The encoded protein is CASSYLAGRGYEQYF.